This T cell receptor (beta chain) was recovered during a study of a mutant IDH1 vaccine in newly diagnosed glioma. For the study at large: In some groups vaccination began 4-6 weeks post-radiotherapy; others received it with temozolomide. Patients under treatment included approximately 60% males and about 38% females and had a mean age of approximately 40 years.

This sample's time point: week 35, safety follow-up. In every dose of vaccine, 300 ug of mutant IDH1 20-mer peptide was given alongside topical imiquimod. Newly diagnosed WHO grade 3 or 4 IDH1-mutant, ATRX-lost astrocytomas were identified in the donors. The CDR3 has 14 amino acids. The V and J ends lost 6 bases and 7 bases, in that order; junction bases with no gene match: 8. Germline V gene lookup returns CDR1 MNHGY and CDR2 SAAAGT. This clone appeared once. Its antigen is still unknown. Repertoires were generated with immunoSEQ multiplex PCR, while TCRdb's copy carries only in-frame clones and drops some. This table holds 30,000 or so clones, roughly 80% found once.

The source is a woman under 30 with glioma. The chain has TRBV6-8 and TRBJ1-5; 8 bases are a match to TRBD1. Specimen: PBMCs, collected from a glioma patient whose treatment included an IDH1 peptide vaccine. CDR3 DNA: TGTGCCAGCAGAACCATAAACAGGGGGCAGCCCCAGCATTTT. Protein product: CASRTINRGQPQHF.